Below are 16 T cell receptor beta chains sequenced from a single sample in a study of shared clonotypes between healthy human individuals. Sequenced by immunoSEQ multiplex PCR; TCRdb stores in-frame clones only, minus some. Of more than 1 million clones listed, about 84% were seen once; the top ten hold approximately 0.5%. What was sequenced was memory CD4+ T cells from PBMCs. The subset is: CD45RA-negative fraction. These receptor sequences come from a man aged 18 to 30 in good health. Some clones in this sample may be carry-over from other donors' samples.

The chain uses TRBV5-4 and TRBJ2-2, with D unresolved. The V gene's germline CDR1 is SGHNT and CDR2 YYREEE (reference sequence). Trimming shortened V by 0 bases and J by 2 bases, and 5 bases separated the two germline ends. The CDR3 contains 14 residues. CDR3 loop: CASSLDPNTGELFF. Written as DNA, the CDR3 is TGTGCCAGCAGCTTGGACCCAAACACCGGGGAGCTGTTTTTT. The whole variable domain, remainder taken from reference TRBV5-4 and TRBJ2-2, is ETGVTQSPTHLIKTRGQQVTLRCSSQSGHNTVSWYQQALGQGPQFIFQYYREEENGRGNFPPRFSGLQFPNYSSELNVNALELDDSALYLCASSLDPNTGELFFGEGSRLTVL.

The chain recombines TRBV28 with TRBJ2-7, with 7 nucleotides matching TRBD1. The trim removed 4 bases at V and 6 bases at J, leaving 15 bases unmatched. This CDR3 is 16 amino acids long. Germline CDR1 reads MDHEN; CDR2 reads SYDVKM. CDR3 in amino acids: CASSSENRQGRGEQYF. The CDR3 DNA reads TGTGCCAGCAGTTCCGAAAACAGACAGGGTAGGGGCGAGCAGTACTTC. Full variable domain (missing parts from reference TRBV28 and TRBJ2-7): DVKVTQSSRYLVKRTGEKVFLECVQDMDHENMFWYRQDPGLGLRLIYFSYDVKMKEKGDIPEGYSVSREKKERFSLILESASTNQTSMYLCASSSENRQGRGEQYFGPGTRLTVT.

CDR3 sequence: CAWRESGRPDTQYF. The CDR3 coding sequence is TGTGCCTGGAGAGAGAGCGGGAGACCAGATACGCAGTATTTT. J is TRBJ2-3 and V is TRBV30; 8 nucleotides align to TRBD2. The trim removed 3 bases at V and 4 bases at J, leaving 6 bases unmatched. CDR3 length: 14 amino acids. CDR1 and CDR2 from the germline V gene are GTSNPN and SVGIG (reference sequence).

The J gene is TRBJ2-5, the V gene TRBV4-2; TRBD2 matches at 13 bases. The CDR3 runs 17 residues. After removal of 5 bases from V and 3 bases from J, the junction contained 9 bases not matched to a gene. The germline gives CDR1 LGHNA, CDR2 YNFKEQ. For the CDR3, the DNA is TGTGCCAGCAGCTCCTTCGCCGGACTAGCGGGAGAAGAGACCCAGTACTTC. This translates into CASSSFAGLAGEETQYF.

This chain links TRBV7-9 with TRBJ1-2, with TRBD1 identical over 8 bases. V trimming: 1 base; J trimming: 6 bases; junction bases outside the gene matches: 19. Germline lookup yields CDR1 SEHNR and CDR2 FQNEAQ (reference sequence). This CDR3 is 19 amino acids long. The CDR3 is CASSLVAGGSRLHKNGYTF. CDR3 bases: TGTGCCAGCAGCTTAGTTGCAGGGGGCTCGAGACTCCACAAGAATGGCTACACCTTC.

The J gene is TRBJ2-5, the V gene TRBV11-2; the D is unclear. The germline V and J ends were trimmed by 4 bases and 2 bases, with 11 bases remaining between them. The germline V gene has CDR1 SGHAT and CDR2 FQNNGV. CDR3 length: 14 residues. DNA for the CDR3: TGTGCCAGCAGCTATAGGGCGGTACAAGAGACCCAGTACTTC. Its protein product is CASSYRAVQETQYF.

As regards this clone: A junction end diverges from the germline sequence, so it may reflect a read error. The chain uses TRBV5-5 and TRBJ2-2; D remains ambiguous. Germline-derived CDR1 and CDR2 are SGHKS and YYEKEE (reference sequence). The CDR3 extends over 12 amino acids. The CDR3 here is CASSLDTGELFF. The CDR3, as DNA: TGTGCCAGCAGCTTGGACACTGGGGAGCTGTTTTTT.

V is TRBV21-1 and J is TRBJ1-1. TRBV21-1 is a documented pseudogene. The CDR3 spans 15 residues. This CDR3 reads CASSKFYGRNTEAFF. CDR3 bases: TGTGCCAGCAGCAAATTCTACGGTCGGAACACTGAAGCTTTCTTT.

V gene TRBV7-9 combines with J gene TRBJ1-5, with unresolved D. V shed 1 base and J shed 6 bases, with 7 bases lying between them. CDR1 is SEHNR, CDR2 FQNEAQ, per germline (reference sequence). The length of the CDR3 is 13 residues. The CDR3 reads CASSLEVGQPQHF. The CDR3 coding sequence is TGTGCCAGCAGCTTAGAAGTCGGTCAGCCCCAGCATTTT.

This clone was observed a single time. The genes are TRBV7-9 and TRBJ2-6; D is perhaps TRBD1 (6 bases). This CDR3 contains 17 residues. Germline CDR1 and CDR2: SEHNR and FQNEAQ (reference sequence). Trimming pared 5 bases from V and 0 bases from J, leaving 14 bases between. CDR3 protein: CASSPKTGFSGANVLTF. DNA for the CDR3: TGTGCCAGCAGCCCTAAAACAGGGTTCTCTGGGGCCAACGTCCTGACTTTC.

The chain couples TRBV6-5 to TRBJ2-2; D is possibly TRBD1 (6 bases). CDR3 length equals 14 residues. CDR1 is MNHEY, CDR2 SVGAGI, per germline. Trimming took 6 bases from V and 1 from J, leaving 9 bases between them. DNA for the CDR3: TGTGCCAGCAGGTGGACAGTGAACACCGGGGAGCTGTTTTTT. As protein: CASRWTVNTGELFF.

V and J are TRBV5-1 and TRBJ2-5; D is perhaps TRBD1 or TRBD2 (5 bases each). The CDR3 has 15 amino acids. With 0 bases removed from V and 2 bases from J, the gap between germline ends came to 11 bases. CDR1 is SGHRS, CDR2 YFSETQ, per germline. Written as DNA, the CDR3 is TGCGCCAGCAGCTTGGAGTTCGGGGCACAAGAGACCCAGTACTTC. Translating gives CASSLEFGAQETQYF.

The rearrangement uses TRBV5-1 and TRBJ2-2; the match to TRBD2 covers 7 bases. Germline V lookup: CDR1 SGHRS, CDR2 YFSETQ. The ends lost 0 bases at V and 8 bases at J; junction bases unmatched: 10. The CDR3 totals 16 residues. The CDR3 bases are TGCGCCAGCAGCTTGGTGGGACTATCCCGGGGTGGGGAGCTGTTTTTT. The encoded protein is CASSLVGLSRGGELFF.

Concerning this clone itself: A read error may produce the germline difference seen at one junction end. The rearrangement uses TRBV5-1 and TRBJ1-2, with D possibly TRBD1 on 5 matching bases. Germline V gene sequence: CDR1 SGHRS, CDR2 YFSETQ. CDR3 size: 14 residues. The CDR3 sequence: CASSSSRDGVGYTF. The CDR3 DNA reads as TGTGCCAGCAGCTCCTCGCGGGACGGGGTTGGCTACACCTTC.

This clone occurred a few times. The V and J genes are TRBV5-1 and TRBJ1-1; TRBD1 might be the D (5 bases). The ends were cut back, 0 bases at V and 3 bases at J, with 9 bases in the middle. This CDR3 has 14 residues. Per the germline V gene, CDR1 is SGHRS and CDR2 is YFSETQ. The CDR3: CASSLVQADTEAFF. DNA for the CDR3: TGCGCCAGCAGCTTGGTACAGGCGGACACTGAAGCTTTCTTT.

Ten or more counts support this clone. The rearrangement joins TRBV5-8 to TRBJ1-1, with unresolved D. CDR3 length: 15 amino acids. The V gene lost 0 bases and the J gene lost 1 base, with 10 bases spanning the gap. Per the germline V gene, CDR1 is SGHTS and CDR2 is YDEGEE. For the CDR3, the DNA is TGTGCCAGCAGCTTGGCAGGCAGACCGAACACTGAAGCTTTCTTT. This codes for CASSLAGRPNTEAFF.